Below are 8 T cell receptor beta chains sequenced from a single sample in a study of blood T cell repertoires in COVID-19. The method was immunoSEQ multiplex PCR; TCRdb's version includes in-frame clones alone and lacks a portion of them. The data show more than 200,000 clones, around 87% seen once. Sequences were obtained from peripheral blood. The receptors shown here come from a woman aged 55-75 years with COVID-19, enrolled during active disease.

The genes are TRBV19 and TRBJ2-1, with TRBD2 as a possible D gene (5 bases). Germline values: CDR1 LNHDA, CDR2 SQIVND (reference sequence). V was trimmed by 7 bases and J by 4 bases, leaving 14 bases between them. This CDR3 contains 14 residues. The CDR3 region is CASNAGAIYNEQFF. The DNA for the CDR3 is TGTGCCAGTAATGCGGGCGCCATTTACAATGAGCAGTTCTTC.

The V gene is TRBV7-9, the J gene TRBJ2-1, with TRBD1 matching over 10 bases. The CDR3 is made up of 17 amino acids. CDR1 SEHNR and CDR2 FQNEAQ come from the germline V gene (reference sequence). Trimming cost V 3 bases and J 7 bases; bases outside gene matches: 12. In nucleotides, the CDR3 is TGTGCCAGCAGCTTCTGGGTGGGACAGGGGACCGCTAATGAGCAGTTCTTC. Protein sequence: CASSFWVGQGTANEQFF.

The chain combines TRBV29-1 with TRBJ2-7; 13 bases line up with TRBD2. In germline, CDR1 is SQVTM, CDR2 ANQGSEA. This CDR3 has 16 amino acids. Trimming removed 4 bases from V and 5 bases from J; junction bases left unmatched: 11. In DNA, the CDR3 is TGCAGCGTTGCTGGACTAGCGGGAGATCTCCCTCACGAGCAGTACTTC. Translating gives CSVAGLAGDLPHEQYF.

This chain connects TRBV4-2 to TRBJ2-6; possible D gene TRBD1, 5 bases. Trimming removed 2 bases from V and 4 bases from J, with 9 bases in between. The CDR3 is 15 amino acids. Germline-derived CDR1 and CDR2 are LGHNA and YNFKEQ. CDR3 loop: CASSQRTSGANVLTF. As DNA, the CDR3 is TGTGCCAGCAGCCAAAGGACATCCGGGGCCAACGTCCTGACTTTC.

This chain joins TRBV5-6 and TRBJ1-2; 8 bases agree with TRBD1. Germline V gives CDR1 SGHDT, CDR2 YYEEEE. V lost 4 bases to trimming and J lost 3 bases; unmatched junction nucleotides: 8. The CDR3 length is 15 residues. The CDR3 DNA follows: TGTGCCAGCAGCCCTACGACAGGGGTTTACTATGGCTACACCTTC. As protein: CASSPTTGVYYGYTF. Complete variable domain (other parts from reference TRBV5-6 and TRBJ1-2): DAGVTQSPTHLIKTRGQQVTLRCSPKSGHDTVSWYQQALGQGPQFIFQYYEEEERQRGNFPDRFSGHQFPNYSSELNVNALLLGDSALYLCASSPTTGVYYGYTFGSGTRLTVV.

The rearrangement uses TRBV2 and TRBJ2-7; 9 bases agree with TRBD1. Trimming removed 6 bases from V and 6 bases from J; junction bases left unmatched: 9. CDR1 and CDR2 from the germline V gene are SNHLY and FYNNEI. The CDR3 is 14 amino acids. CDR3 sequence reads: CASRLDRGEGEQYF. As DNA, the CDR3 is TGTGCCAGCAGGCTCGACAGGGGGGAAGGCGAGCAGTACTTC.

Points on this clone: Mismatch with germline at one junction end may stem from a read error. CDR3: CAWSVDRQENLALF. CDR3 bases: TGTGCCTGGAGTGTGGACCGACAGGAAAACCTCGCGCTCTTC. This chain uses TRBV30 with TRBJ2-1; a weak D match, TRBD1 (6 bases). The CDR3 is made up of 14 amino acids. CDR1 and CDR2 from the germline V gene are GTSNPN and SVGIG (reference sequence).

The V call is TRBV30, the J call TRBJ1-6; D not resolved. The germline V gene has CDR1 GTSNPN and CDR2 SVGIG (reference sequence). V lost 0 bases, J lost 6 bases, and 9 bases lay in between. The CDR3 runs 14 residues. This chain's CDR3 is CAWSVRGRNSPLHF. In nucleotides, the CDR3 is TGTGCCTGGAGTGTACGGGGTCGTAATTCACCCCTCCACTTT.